This T cell receptor (beta chain) was sequenced in a study of identical twins. TCRdb redid the calling of the 5' RACE reads with MiXCR, one entry per CDR3 protein. The sample consists of 600,000 to 850,000 distinct CDR3 sequences, roughly 18% of them appearing once. Germline CDR1 and CDR2: DFQATT and SNEGSKA (reference sequence). The CDR3 consists of 15 residues. With V trimmed by 5 bases and J by 4 bases, 14 bases remained unmatched. In addition, the sample was reused for a study of T cells expressing NK-cell markers.

This clonotype was obtained from a woman under 30 in good health. Material for sequencing was PBMCs. V and J are TRBV20-1 and TRBJ2-7; TRBD1 matches at 7 bases. CDR3 in amino acids: CSAGPIRDSSYEQYF. CDR3 nucleotide sequence: TGCAGTGCTGGACCTATCCGGGACAGCAGTTACGAGCAGTACTTC.